What follows describes a single T cell receptor beta chain. This clone's antigen is unknown. The record has no base qualities; no much larger clone is one base away. TCRbeta CDR3 regions were amplified from genomic DNA by means of the immunoSEQ Assay, a bias-controlled multiplex PCR. The authors' pipeline ran thus. The number of nucleated cells in each sample was estimated from the amplification of reference gene primers within the assay. To quantify the absolute abundance of each unique TCRbeta CDR3 rearrangement, sequence reads were collapsed and filtered. Productive Simpson clonality was computed per sample as the square root of Simpson's diversity index over productive rearrangements. The table comes from immuneACCESS by way of TCRdb, which keeps in-frame sequences with V and J called. Part of the clones is missing from these tables; in studies checked, under half for an unresolved V gene and the rest for unknown reasons. Clone size and the V and J calls come from that table; the DNA yielded D and trimming. Recorded for this sample are more than 60,000 clones; 84% of them occurred a single time. About an eighth of the sample goes to the ten largest clones.

Its CDR3 holds 17 amino acids, cysteine through phenylalanine. Just the 51-base CDR3 DNA is kept, in frame starting at base 1. CDR1 is given as SGHDT and CDR2 as YYEEEE, both from the germline V gene. A distance of 15 bases separates the germline ends of V and J, which lose 0 bases and 2 bases respectively. The sample originates from a study of blood T cell repertoires in COVID-19 (dated by TCRdb to the early 2020s). Study-level background: Samples from collaborators originated in the United States, Italy and Spain and spanned both the acute and convalescent phases of COVID-19. The material from the prospective study consisted of cDNA or gDNA derived from T cells, B-cell-depleted T cells, or PBMCs. The dataset comprised deeply sampled blood TCRbeta repertoires from subjects exposed to, actively infected with, or recovered from COVID-19. The repertoires were released in a freely available public database intended as a resource for research on the immune response to SARS-CoV-2. The samples were drawn from two sources: the first 160 participants of the ongoing ImmuneRACE study, and 1,200 or so subjects contributed by 6 global collaborators. Nearly every sample came with metadata listing a de-identified subject ID, COVID-19 status, age in years and sex. Where available, HLA class I and class II types were taken from metadata supplied by the sample provider and were not determined by assay-based typing. What the research found in general, with its limitations: The quantity of clinical and demographic metadata differed by source and by participant and was supplied without curation.

In Seattle, one collaborating source enrolled patients while the infection was active and tracked those patients longitudinally over the course of disease. The collaborating institutions used their own protocols to collect whole blood in K2EDTA tubes. For TCRbeta analysis, collaborators shipped samples in one of three forms: frozen whole blood, isolated PBMCs, or DNA extracted from either of those sample types. The sequence is built from TRBV5-6 and TRBJ1-5; D gene: possibly TRBD1, on 6 matching bases. Material: peripheral blood. The TCR comes from a man aged 50-60 years with COVID-19, enrolled during active disease. The CDR3 reads as follows: CASSLGLGAHGNQPQHF. The nucleotide sequence is given as TGTGCCAGCAGCTTGGGCTTGGGGGCGCATGGCAATCAGCCCCAGCATTTT.